This TCR beta chain derives from a study of T cell repertoires in cytomegalovirus infection. On the study more broadly: Signatures in public TCR beta sequences pointed to both CMV infection and matching HLA type.

This clonotype was seen many times. CDR1 is SGHTA, CDR2 FQGNSA, per germline. The CDR3 is 17 residues long. The J segment lost 8 bases and the V segment lost 3 bases, leaving 15 bases of the junction unmatched. MiXCR, applied by TCRdb to the reads, yields one record per CDR3 protein. The table has some 130,000 distinct CDR3 sequences, 7% to 10% seen once. The origin of this receptor is a human donor in good health (CMV status not recorded). Some clones in this sample may be carry-over from other donors' samples. The gene calls are TRBV7-2 and TRBJ1-4; TRBD1 matches at 7 bases. Sequenced sample: PBMCs. CDR3 in amino acids: CASSLQGGGQASEKLFF. Written as DNA, the CDR3 is TGTGCCAGCAGCTTGCAGGGGGGTGGACAGGCGTCGGAAAAACTGTTTTTT.